Each of the 5 T cell receptor beta chains below was sequenced from the same sample in a study of T cells after yellow fever vaccination. One entry per CDR3 protein, called by TCRdb with MiXCR from the 5' RACE reads. The table records more than 450,000 distinct CDR3 sequences, 21% of them present only once. The input for sequencing was PBMCs, taken roughly 20 days after the first yellow fever vaccination. The receptors derive from a man aged 18 to 30 who received the YFV17D yellow fever vaccine.

This clonotype turned up a few times. This chain links TRBV4-1 with TRBJ1-5, with D unresolved. CDR1 is MGHRA, CDR2 YSYEKL, per germline. The V gene lost 2 bases and the J gene lost 5 bases, with 10 bases spanning the gap. The CDR3 has 14 residues. The CDR3 region is CASSQWAGYQPQHF. The DNA for the CDR3 is TGCGCCAGCAGCCAATGGGCAGGATATCAGCCCCAGCATTTT.

The chain links TRBV5-1 to TRBJ2-5, with a tentative D call TRBD2 (5 bases). V lost 0 bases and J lost 1, with 10 bases in between. Germline V gene sequence: CDR1 SGHRS, CDR2 YFSETQ. CDR3 length: 15 amino acids. The CDR3 DNA is TGCGCCAGCAGCTTGGGAGACTACATCCAAGAGACCCAGTACTTC. It translates to CASSLGDYIQETQYF. Based on the CDR3 plus reference TRBV5-1 and TRBJ2-5, the full variable domain is KAGVTQTPRYLIKTRGQQVTLSCSPISGHRSVSWYQQTPGQGLQFLFEYFSETQRNKGNFPGRFSGRQFSNSRSEMNVSTLELGDSALYLCASSLGDYIQETQYFGPGTRLLVL.

There are a few counts of this clonotype. V is TRBV28 and J is TRBJ2-3; D not certain. V lost 8 bases, J lost 0 bases, and 12 bases lay in between. This CDR3 region has 14 residues. Germline CDR1 MDHEN, CDR2 SYDVKM. CDR3 coding DNA: TGTGCCAGCTCCATACCTCCAAGCACAGATACGCAGTATTTT. Residues: CASSIPPSTDTQYF.

The chain uses TRBV5-1 and TRBJ2-3; TRBD2 aligns across 12 bases. Looked up from germline, CDR1 is SGHRS and CDR2 is YFSETQ. The CDR3 has 19 residues. The V segment lost 4 bases and the J segment 3 bases; nucleotides outside the gene matches: 15. In DNA form, the CDR3 reads TGCGCCAGCAGCAGCAAGACTAGCGGGGGCACCCGTAGTACAGATACGCAGTATTTT. Encoded protein: CASSSKTSGGTRSTDTQYF. Supplemented by reference TRBV5-1 and TRBJ2-3, the full variable domain reads KAGVTQTPRYLIKTRGQQVTLSCSPISGHRSVSWYQQTPGQGLQFLFEYFSETQRNKGNFPGRFSGRQFSNSRSEMNVSTLELGDSALYLCASSSKTSGGTRSTDTQYFGPGTRLTVL.

CDR3 amino acids: CATSETGTGTGELFF. The CDR3 bases are TGTGCCACCAGTGAGACCGGGACGGGGACCGGGGAGCTGTTTTTT. The chain is built from TRBV24-1 and TRBJ2-2; D might be TRBD1 or TRBD2, each matching 5 bases. V was shortened by 4 bases and J by 5 bases, with 13 bases between the two germline ends. Per the germline V gene, CDR1 is KGHDR and CDR2 is SFDVKD. The CDR3 is made up of 15 amino acids.